These 6 T cell receptor beta chains were sequenced from one sample in a study of beta chain features in type 1 diabetes. Every isolated RNA sample was fully reverse transcribed, so sequencing captured expressed TCRB transcripts. Profiling relied on immunoSEQ multiplex PCR, and the TCRdb table lists in-frame clones only, not all of them. The sample has some 170,000 clones, roughly 60% seen once; the top ten hold about 0.091%. Regarding the study as a whole: Among patients with Type 1 diabetes, TCRB CDR3s were moderately but significantly shorter in every one of the four CD4+ subsets.

Their target antigens are unknown. Sample: naive CD4+ T cells from blood. The receptors here all came from a man aged 25-40 years with type 1 diabetes.

CDR3 sequence (DNA): TGTGCCTGGACTTTGGGACTAGCGGGGCTAGCAGATACGCAGTATTTT. It is translated as CAWTLGLAGLADTQYF. The J gene is TRBJ2-3, the V gene TRBV30; TRBD2 agrees at 13 bases. The CDR3 is 16 amino acids. J was trimmed by 4 bases and V by 4 bases; bases with no gene match: 8. Germline V CDR1 and CDR2: GTSNPN, SVGIG (reference sequence). Based on the CDR3 plus reference TRBV30 and TRBJ2-3, the full variable domain is SQTIHQWPATLVQPVGSPLSLECTVEGTSNPNLYWYRQAAGRGLQLLFYSVGIGQISSEVPQNLSASRPQDRQFILSSKKLLLSDSGFYLCAWTLGLAGLADTQYFGPGTRLTVL.

The chain joins TRBV7-2 to TRBJ2-1, with D uncertain. CDR3 size: 15 residues. The germline V and J ends were trimmed by 1 base and 0 bases, with 7 bases remaining between them. CDR1 is SGHTA and CDR2 is FQGNSA in the germline V gene. The CDR3 protein is CASSLGASSYNEQFF. The CDR3 DNA sequence: TGTGCCAGCAGCTTAGGGGCGAGCTCCTACAATGAGCAGTTCTTC.

The chain uses TRBV25-1 and TRBJ2-6; weak D call: TRBD2 (5 bases). Between the trimmed V and J ends, which lost 4 bases and 2 bases, there was a span of 15 bases. Germline V gene lookup returns CDR1 MGHDK and CDR2 SYGVNS. This CDR3 has 17 amino acids. The CDR3 region has the DNA TGTGCCAGCAGTGCCTCCGAGGGTTCCACTGGGGCCAACGTCCTGACTTTC. Translated: CASSASEGSTGANVLTF.

Note on this clone: This CDR3 is also generated by other DNA sequences in the sample. The genes are TRBV29-1 and TRBJ1-2; no definite D call. V was cut by 4 bases and J by 6 bases, with 3 bases left in between. This CDR3 is built from 9 residues. Germline V gene data show CDR1 as SQVTM and CDR2 as ANQGSEA. The CDR3 nucleotides are TGCAGCGTTGGGGATGGCTACACCTTC. Protein sequence: CSVGDGYTF. Supplemented by reference TRBV29-1 and TRBJ1-2, the full variable domain reads SAVISQKPSRDICQRGTSLTIQCQVDSQVTMMFWYRQQPGQSLTLIATANQGSEATYESGFVIDKFPISRPNLTFSTLTVSNMSPEDSSIYLCSVGDGYTFGSGTRLTVV.

This chain links TRBV6-6 with TRBJ2-5, with TRBD1 as a possible D gene (5 bases). Trimming left V 5 bases short and J 9 bases short, with 22 bases between. CDR3 length: 15 residues. Germline V gives CDR1 MNHNY, CDR2 SVGAGI (reference sequence). CDR3 DNA sequence: TGTGCCAGCAGTCTTCAGGGAAGCCACATTCTGGCCCAGTACTTC. It is translated as CASSLQGSHILAQYF.

This rearrangement joins TRBV25-1 to TRBJ1-4; no firm D call. Germline assignment: CDR1 MGHDK and CDR2 SYGVNS. V lost 4 bases and J lost 2, with 11 bases in between. CDR3 length: 15 residues. The CDR3 loop is CASSVRMATNEKLFF. The CDR3 coding sequence is TGTGCCAGCAGTGTCCGTATGGCGACTAATGAAAAACTGTTTTTT. Together with reference TRBV25-1 and TRBJ1-4, the CDR3 gives the full variable domain: EADIYQTPRYLVIGTGKKITLECSQTMGHDKMYWYQQDPGMELHLIHYSYGVNSTEKGDLSSESTVSRIRTEHFPLTLESARPSHTSQYLCASSVRMATNEKLFFGSGTQLSVL.